Below, 15 T cell receptor beta chains from the same sample are listed, as sequenced in a study of cytomegalovirus exposure and HLA in healthy donors. Both 60 Vbeta primers and 13 Jbeta primers went into the PCR. Clones were read by immunoSEQ multiplex PCR, and TCRdb kept only the in-frame ones, dropping some. The table has tens of thousands of clones, about four fifths seen once. Sequences were obtained from PBMCs. The receptors were sampled from a man aged 35 to 55 in good health and CMV-seronegative.

V usage is TRBV5-6 and J usage is TRBJ2-3; 10 nucleotides line up with TRBD1. This CDR3 spans 16 amino acids. The junction had 7 bases not matched to a gene; V was cut back by 3 bases and J by 3 bases. Germline CDR1 SGHDT, CDR2 YYEEEE. The CDR3 region is CASSSQTGGWTDTQYF. DNA of the CDR3: TGTGCCAGCAGCTCCCAGACAGGGGGCTGGACAGATACGCAGTATTTT.

The chain is built from TRBV6-5 and TRBJ1-1, with TRBD1 identical over 7 bases. Per germline, CDR1 MNHEY and CDR2 SVGAGI. J lost 5 bases, V lost 4 bases, and 7 bases had no gene match. The CDR3 is 14 residues long. The CDR3 protein is CASSFDRVRTEAFF. The CDR3, as DNA: TGTGCCAGCAGTTTTGACAGGGTGCGGACTGAAGCTTTCTTT.

J is TRBJ1-2 and V is TRBV6-6; D gene uncertain. The V and J ends lost 0 bases and 4 bases respectively, with 15 bases between them. The CDR3 sequence is 16 residues long. Germline V lookup: CDR1 MNHNY, CDR2 SVGAGI (reference sequence). The CDR3 sequence is CASSYSVGSSGYGYTF. As DNA, the CDR3 is TGTGCCAGCAGTTACTCTGTCGGGAGTAGTGGCTATGGCTACACCTTC.

The V call is TRBV2, the J call TRBJ2-3; 8 bases align to TRBD1. Per germline, CDR1 SNHLY and CDR2 FYNNEI. The CDR3 length is 12 residues. V lost 6 bases to trimming and J lost 4 bases; unmatched junction nucleotides: 0. As DNA, the CDR3 is TGTGCCAGCAGACAGGGGGCAGATACGCAGTATTTT. Its translation: CASRQGADTQYF. The whole variable domain, filled in from reference TRBV2 and TRBJ2-3, reads EPEVTQTPSHQVTQMGQEVILRCVPISNHLYFYWYRQILGQKVEFLVSFYNNEISEKSEIFDDQFSVERPDGSNFTLKIRSTKLEDSAMYFCASRQGADTQYFGPGTRLTVL.

This chain links TRBV5-1 with TRBJ2-3; D gene ambiguous. V was shortened by 0 bases and J by 1 base, with 12 bases between the two germline ends. The V gene's germline CDR1 is SGHRS and CDR2 YFSETQ. This CDR3 comprises 16 residues. Here the CDR3 reads CASSLAPSIGTDTQYF. The DNA for the CDR3 is TGCGCCAGCAGCTTGGCTCCCAGTATTGGCACAGATACGCAGTATTTT.

The chain recombines TRBV2 with TRBJ1-6, with no clear D. The CDR3 sequence is 16 residues long. Per the germline V gene, CDR1 is SNHLY and CDR2 is FYNNEI. The germline V and J ends were trimmed by 3 bases and 0 bases, with 9 bases remaining between them. This chain's CDR3 is CASSDASSSYNSPLHF. The CDR3 bases are TGTGCCAGCAGTGATGCCTCGAGCTCCTATAATTCACCCCTCCACTTT.

CDR3 sequence reads: CASSMPGGTYEQYF. CDR3 in DNA: TGTGCCAGTAGCATGCCAGGGGGTACCTACGAGCAGTACTTC. The rearrangement links TRBV19 to TRBJ2-7; 7 bases agree with TRBD1. Trimming removed 6 bases from V and 2 bases from J; junction bases left unmatched: 7. Germline V lookup: CDR1 LNHDA, CDR2 SQIVND (reference sequence). The CDR3 covers 14 residues.

The chain links TRBV12-5 to TRBJ2-1; TRBD1 matches 10 bases. CDR1 is LGHNT, CDR2 FRNRAP, per germline. The V gene end was trimmed by 4 bases and the J gene end by 9 bases; junction bases not matched to a gene: 12. The CDR3 runs 16 residues. This CDR3 reads CASGYATGGLEGEQFF. CDR3 coding DNA: TGTGCTAGTGGTTACGCGACAGGGGGCTTGGAAGGTGAGCAGTTCTTC.

CDR3 nucleotides: TGTGCCAGCAGCTCCGGCTGGAGGGTAGCGGGGAACACAGATACGCAGTATTTT. It specifies CASSSGWRVAGNTDTQYF. The gene calls are TRBV7-8 and TRBJ2-3; the match to TRBD2 covers 8 bases. Unmatched junction bases numbered 14, after V lost 4 bases and J lost 2 bases. Germline loops: CDR1 SGHVS, CDR2 FQNEAQ. The CDR3 spans 18 residues.

J is TRBJ2-5 and V is TRBV5-1; TRBD2 aligns across 8 bases. Germline assignment: CDR1 SGHRS and CDR2 YFSETQ. The CDR3 is 14 amino acids. V trimming: 0 bases; J trimming: 3 bases; junction bases outside the gene matches: 1. The CDR3 spells CASSLVAGKETQYF. The CDR3 DNA reads TGCGCCAGCAGCTTGGTAGCGGGGAAAGAGACCCAGTACTTC.

This chain connects TRBV18 to TRBJ2-5; no clear D. V was pared by 3 bases and J by 5 bases, with 28 bases between. Germline CDR1 and CDR2: KGHSH and LQKENI. This CDR3 is 19 amino acids long. CDR3 loop: CASSPTELWVSRRGETQYF. CDR3 DNA sequence: TGTGCCAGCTCACCCACGGAACTATGGGTCTCGCGCCGTGGGGAGACCCAGTACTTC.

This clone showed up just a few times. V usage is TRBV5-4 and J usage is TRBJ2-6, with TRBD2 as a possible D gene (5 bases). CDR3 length equals 16 residues. CDR1 is SGHNT, CDR2 YYREEE, per germline (reference sequence). The V and J ends lost 4 bases and 4 bases respectively, with 15 bases between them. As DNA, the CDR3 is TGTGCCAGCAGCCTAGAGAGGGCGTGGGGGGCCAACGTCCTGACTTTC. It codes for CASSLERAWGANVLTF.

This clone has just one count. The chain has TRBV5-4 and TRBJ1-2, with 8 bases lining up with TRBD1. J was trimmed by 0 bases and V by 4 bases; bases with no gene match: 11. Per the germline V gene, CDR1 is SGHNT and CDR2 is YYREEE (reference sequence). CDR3 length: 17 residues. As DNA, the CDR3 is TGTGCCAGCAGCCCCCAGGGGGCGAGACTGGCTAACTATGGCTACACCTTC. Translation: CASSPQGARLANYGYTF.

The J gene is TRBJ1-2, the V gene TRBV11-3, with 7 bases matching TRBD1. This CDR3 spans 12 amino acids. The V segment lost 3 bases and the J segment 7 bases; nucleotides outside the gene matches: 2. Germline V gene lookup returns CDR1 SGHNT and CDR2 YENEEA. CDR3 loop: CASSFRGAGYTF. The CDR3 DNA sequence: TGTGCCAGCAGCTTCAGGGGGGCTGGCTACACCTTC.

This chain uses TRBV4-3 with TRBJ1-1, with D possibly TRBD1 on 6 matching bases. Deletions cut 1 base from V and 1 base from J, with 7 bases between. Germline CDR1 LGHNA, CDR2 YSLEER. The CDR3 sequence is 14 residues long. DNA for the CDR3: TGCGCCAGCAGCCAAGGGACAGCGAACACTGAAGCTTTCTTT. Encoded protein: CASSQGTANTEAFF.